Detailed here is one T cell receptor beta chain. The target antigen is unknown. All patients were treatment-naive before thyroid surgery. The entry originates in a study of metastatic and nonmetastatic thyroid tumors. On the study more broadly: Where malignant and benign thyroid patients were concerned, repertoires were compared across blood and tumor or nodule tissue.

Study findings and constraints: Benign nodules were reported to have significantly lower TCR beta diversity than malignant thyroid tumors, in blood and tumor.

Authors' data handling: A classifier of distant metastasis in papillary thyroid cancer was built from CDR3 differences (across clinicopathological groups). TCRdb re-analyzed the PCR reads using MiXCR. The V and J calls here are based on TCRdb, not the publication. The repertoire holds 30,000 to 45,000 clones, with about 30% as singletons. Sequencing was done on a sample of tumor tissue. The sequence came from a female donor with papillary thyroid cancer or a benign thyroid nodule (not recorded which). Some clones in this sample may be carry-over from other donors' samples.

CDR3 coding DNA: TGTGCCAGCAGCTTACAGGGGCCGTATAATTCACCCCTCCACTTT. This gives the protein CASSLQGPYNSPLHF. This sequence joins TRBV7-9 and TRBJ1-6, with D tentatively TRBD1 (6 bases). Germline CDR1 and CDR2: SEHNR and FQNEAQ (reference sequence). Trimming removed 2 bases at V and 4 bases at J, with 9 bases between. The CDR3 runs to 15 residues. The full variable domain, completed using reference TRBV7-9 and TRBJ1-6, is DTGVSQNPRHKITKRGQNVTFRCDPISEHNRLYWYRQTLGQGPEFLTYFQNEAQLEKSRLLSDRFSAERPKGSFSTLEIQRTEQGDSAMYLCASSLQGPYNSPLHFGNGTRLTVT.